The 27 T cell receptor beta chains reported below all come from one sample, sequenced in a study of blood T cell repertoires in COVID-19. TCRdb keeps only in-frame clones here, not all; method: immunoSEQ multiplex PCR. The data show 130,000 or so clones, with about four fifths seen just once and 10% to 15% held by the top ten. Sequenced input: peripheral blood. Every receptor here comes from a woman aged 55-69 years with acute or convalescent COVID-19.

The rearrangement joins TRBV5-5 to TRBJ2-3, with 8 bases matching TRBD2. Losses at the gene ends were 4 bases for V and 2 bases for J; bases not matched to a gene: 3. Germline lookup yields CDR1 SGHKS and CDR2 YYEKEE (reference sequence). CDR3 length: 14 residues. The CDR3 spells CASSVGGATDTQYF. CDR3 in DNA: TGTGCCAGCAGCGTCGGGGGGGCCACAGATACGCAGTATTTT.

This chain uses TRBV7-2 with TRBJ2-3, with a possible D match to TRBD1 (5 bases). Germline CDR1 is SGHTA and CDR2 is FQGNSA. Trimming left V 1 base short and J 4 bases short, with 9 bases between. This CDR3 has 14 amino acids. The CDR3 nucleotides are TGTGCCAGCAGCTTAGTCAGGGCAGCAGATACGCAGTATTTT. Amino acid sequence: CASSLVRAADTQYF.

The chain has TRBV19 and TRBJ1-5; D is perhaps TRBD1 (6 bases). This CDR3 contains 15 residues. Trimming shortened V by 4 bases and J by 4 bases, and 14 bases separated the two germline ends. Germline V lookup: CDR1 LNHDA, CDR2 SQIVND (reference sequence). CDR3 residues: CASSSRGTGNQPQHF. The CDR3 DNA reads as TGTGCCAGTAGTAGCAGGGGAACTGGAAATCAGCCCCAGCATTTT.

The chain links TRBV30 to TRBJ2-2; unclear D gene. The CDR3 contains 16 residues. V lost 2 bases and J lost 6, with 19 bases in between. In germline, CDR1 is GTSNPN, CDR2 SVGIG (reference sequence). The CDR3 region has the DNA TGTGCCTGGAGTATGCCCTTGGCACTACTGTCCGGGGAGCTGTTTTTT. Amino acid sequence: CAWSMPLALLSGELFF. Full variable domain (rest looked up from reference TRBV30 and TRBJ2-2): SQTIHQWPATLVQPVGSPLSLECTVEGTSNPNLYWYRQAAGRGLQLLFYSVGIGQISSEVPQNLSASRPQDRQFILSSKKLLLSDSGFYLCAWSMPLALLSGELFFGEGSRLTVL.

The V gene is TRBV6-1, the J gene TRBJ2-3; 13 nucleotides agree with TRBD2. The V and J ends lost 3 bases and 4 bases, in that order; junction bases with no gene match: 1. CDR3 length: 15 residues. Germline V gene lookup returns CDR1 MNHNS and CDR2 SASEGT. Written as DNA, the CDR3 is TGTGCCAGCAGTGAGACTAGCGGGGGGCCAGATACGCAGTATTTT. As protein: CASSETSGGPDTQYF.

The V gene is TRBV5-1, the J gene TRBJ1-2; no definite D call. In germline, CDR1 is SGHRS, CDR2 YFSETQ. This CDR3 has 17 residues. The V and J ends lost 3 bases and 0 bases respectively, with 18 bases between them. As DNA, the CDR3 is TGCGCCAGCAGCTCACCTAATGGGCGGACTTCTAACTATGGCTACACCTTC. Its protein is CASSSPNGRTSNYGYTF.

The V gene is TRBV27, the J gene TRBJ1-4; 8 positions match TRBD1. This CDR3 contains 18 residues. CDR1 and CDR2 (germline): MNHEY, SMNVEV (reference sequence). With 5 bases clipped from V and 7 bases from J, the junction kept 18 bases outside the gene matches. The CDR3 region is CASSPYPGQVPWGEKLFF. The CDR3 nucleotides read TGTGCCAGCAGTCCCTATCCGGGACAGGTCCCCTGGGGTGAAAAACTGTTTTTT.

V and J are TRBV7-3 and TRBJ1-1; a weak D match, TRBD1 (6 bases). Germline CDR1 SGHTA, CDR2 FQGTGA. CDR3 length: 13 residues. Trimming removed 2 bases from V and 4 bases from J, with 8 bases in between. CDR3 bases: TGTGCCAGCAGCTTAGGGGGCCGCACTGAAGCTTTCTTT. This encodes CASSLGGRTEAFF.

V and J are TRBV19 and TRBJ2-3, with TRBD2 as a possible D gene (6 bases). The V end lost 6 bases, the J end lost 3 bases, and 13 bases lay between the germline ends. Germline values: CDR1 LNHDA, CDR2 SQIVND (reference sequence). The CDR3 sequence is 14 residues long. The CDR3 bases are TGTGCCAGTAGCTTGGAGGGTTGGACAGATACGCAGTATTTT. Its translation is CASSLEGWTDTQYF.

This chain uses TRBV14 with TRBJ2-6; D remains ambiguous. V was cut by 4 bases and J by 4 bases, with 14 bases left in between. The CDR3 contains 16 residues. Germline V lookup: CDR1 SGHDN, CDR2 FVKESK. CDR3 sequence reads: CASSRGSRWGANVLTF. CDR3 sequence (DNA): TGTGCCAGCAGCCGAGGCTCACGGTGGGGGGCCAACGTCCTGACTTTC.

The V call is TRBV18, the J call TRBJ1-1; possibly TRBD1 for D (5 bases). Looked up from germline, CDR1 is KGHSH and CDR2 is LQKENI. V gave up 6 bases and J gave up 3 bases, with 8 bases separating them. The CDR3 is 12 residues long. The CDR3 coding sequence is TGTGCCAGCTCGCGGGGGGACACTGAAGCTTTCTTT. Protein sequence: CASSRGDTEAFF.

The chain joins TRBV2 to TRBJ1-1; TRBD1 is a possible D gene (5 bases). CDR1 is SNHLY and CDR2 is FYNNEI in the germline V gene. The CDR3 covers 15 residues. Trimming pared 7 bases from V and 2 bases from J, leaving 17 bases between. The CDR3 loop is CASKGALSPNTEAFF. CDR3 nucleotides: TGTGCCAGCAAAGGGGCTTTGAGTCCCAACACTGAAGCTTTCTTT.

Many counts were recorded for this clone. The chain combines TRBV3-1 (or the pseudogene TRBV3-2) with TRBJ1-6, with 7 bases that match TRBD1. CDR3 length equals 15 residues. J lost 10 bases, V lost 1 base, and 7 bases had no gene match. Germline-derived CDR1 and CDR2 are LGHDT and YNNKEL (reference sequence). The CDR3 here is CASSQVGTVSSPLHF. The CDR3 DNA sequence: TGTGCCAGCAGCCAAGTGGGGACAGTGAGCTCACCCCTCCACTTT.

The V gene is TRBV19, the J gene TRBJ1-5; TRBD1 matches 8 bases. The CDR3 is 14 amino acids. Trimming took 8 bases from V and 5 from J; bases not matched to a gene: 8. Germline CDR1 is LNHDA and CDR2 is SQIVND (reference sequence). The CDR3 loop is CASRRTGIHQPQHF. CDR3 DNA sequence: TGTGCCAGTCGACGGACAGGGATACATCAGCCCCAGCATTTT.

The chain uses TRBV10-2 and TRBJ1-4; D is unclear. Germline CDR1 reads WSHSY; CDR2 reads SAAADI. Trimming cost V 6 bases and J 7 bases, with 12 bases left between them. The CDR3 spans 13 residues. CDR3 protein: CASRTGFGEKLFF. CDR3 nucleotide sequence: TGCGCCAGCAGGACGGGATTCGGTGAAAAACTGTTTTTT.

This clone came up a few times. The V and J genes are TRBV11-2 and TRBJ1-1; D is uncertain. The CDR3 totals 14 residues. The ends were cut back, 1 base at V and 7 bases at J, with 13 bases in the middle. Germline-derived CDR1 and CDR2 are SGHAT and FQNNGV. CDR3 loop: CASSLAGNKLEAFF. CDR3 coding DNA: TGTGCCAGCAGCTTAGCGGGTAATAAGCTTGAAGCTTTCTTT.

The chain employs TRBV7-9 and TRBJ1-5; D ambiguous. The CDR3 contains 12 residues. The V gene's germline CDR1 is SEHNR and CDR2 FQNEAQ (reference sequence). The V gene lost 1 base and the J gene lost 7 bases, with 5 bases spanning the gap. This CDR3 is CASSLESQPQHF. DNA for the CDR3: TGTGCCAGCAGCTTAGAGAGCCAGCCCCAGCATTTT.

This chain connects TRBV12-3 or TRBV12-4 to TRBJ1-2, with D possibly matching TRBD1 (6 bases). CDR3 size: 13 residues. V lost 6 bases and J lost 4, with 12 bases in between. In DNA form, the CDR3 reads TGTGCCAGCAGGGCGGGGGGCGGCTATGGCTACACCTTC. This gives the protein CASRAGGGYGYTF.

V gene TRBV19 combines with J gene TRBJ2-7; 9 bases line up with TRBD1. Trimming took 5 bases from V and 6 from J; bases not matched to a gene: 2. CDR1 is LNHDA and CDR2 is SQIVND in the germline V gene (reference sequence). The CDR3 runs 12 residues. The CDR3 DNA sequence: TGTGCCAGTAGTGCGGACAGGGGCGAGCAGTACTTC. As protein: CASSADRGEQYF.

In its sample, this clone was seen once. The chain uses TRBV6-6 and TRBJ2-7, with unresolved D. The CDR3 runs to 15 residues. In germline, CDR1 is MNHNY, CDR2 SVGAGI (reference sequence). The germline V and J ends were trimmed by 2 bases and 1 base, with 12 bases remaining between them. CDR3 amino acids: CASSYSLTRSYEQYF. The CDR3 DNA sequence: TGTGCCAGCAGTTACAGTTTGACCAGGTCCTACGAGCAGTACTTC.

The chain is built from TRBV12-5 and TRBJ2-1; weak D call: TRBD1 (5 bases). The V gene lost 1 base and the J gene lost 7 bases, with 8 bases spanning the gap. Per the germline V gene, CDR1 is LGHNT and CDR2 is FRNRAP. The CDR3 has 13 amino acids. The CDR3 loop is CASGLEGRNEQFF. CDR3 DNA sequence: TGTGCTAGTGGTTTGGAGGGGCGAAATGAGCAGTTCTTC.

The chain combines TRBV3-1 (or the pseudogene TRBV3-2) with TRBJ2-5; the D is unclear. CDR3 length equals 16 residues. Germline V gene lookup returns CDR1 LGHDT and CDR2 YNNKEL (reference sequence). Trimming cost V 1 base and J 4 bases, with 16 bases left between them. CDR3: CASSQGVAEVVETQYF. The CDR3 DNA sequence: TGTGCCAGCAGCCAAGGGGTAGCTGAGGTTGTAGAGACCCAGTACTTC.

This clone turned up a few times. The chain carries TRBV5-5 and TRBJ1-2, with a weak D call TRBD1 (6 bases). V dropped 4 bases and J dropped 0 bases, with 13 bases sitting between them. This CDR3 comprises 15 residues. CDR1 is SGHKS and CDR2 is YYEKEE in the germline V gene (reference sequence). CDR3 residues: CASSPNGQPNYGYTF. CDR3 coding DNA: TGTGCCAGCAGCCCGAACGGACAGCCTAACTATGGCTACACCTTC.

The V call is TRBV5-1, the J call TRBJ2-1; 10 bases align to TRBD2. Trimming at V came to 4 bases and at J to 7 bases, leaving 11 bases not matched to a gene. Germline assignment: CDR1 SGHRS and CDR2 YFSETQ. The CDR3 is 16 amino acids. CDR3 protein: CASSDGAGGPYNEQFF. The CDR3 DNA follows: TGCGCCAGCAGCGACGGAGCGGGGGGGCCGTATAATGAGCAGTTCTTC.

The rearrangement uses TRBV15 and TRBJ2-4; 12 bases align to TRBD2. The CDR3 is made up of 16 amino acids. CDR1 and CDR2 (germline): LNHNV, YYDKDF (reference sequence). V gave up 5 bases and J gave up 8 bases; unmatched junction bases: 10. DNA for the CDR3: TGTGCCACCAGCTTGTCTAGCGGGGGGGCCCCGGACATTCAGTACTTC. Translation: CATSLSSGGAPDIQYF. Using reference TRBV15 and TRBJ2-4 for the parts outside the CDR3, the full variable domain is DAMVIQNPRYQVTQFGKPVTLSCSQTLNHNVMYWYQQKSSQAPKLLFHYYDKDFNNEADTPDNFQSRRPNTSFCFLDIRSPGLGDTAMYLCATSLSSGGAPDIQYFGAGTRLSVL.

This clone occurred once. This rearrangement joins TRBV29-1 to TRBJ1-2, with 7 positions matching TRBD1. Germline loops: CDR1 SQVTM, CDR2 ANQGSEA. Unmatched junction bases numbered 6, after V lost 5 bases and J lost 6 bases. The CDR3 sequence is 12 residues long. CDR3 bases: TGCAGCGTTTGGACAGGAAGCAATGGCTACACCTTC. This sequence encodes CSVWTGSNGYTF. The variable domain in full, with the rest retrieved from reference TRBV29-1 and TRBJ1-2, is SAVISQKPSRDICQRGTSLTIQCQVDSQVTMMFWYRQQPGQSLTLIATANQGSEATYESGFVIDKFPISRPNLTFSTLTVSNMSPEDSSIYLCSVWTGSNGYTFGSGTRLTVV.

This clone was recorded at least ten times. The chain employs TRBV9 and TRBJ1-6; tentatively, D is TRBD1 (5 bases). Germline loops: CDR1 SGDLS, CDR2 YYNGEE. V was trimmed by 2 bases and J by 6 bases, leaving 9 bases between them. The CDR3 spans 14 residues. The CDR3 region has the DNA TGTGCCAGCAGCGTCAGGGAAAGTAATTCACCCCTCCACTTT. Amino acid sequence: CASSVRESNSPLHF.